This T cell receptor (beta chain) was obtained from a study of CD8 T cells in ankylosing spondylitis (dated by TCRdb to 2017 to 2019). About the investigation overall: The study set out to find disease-linked TCR variants by profiling T cell receptor beta repertoires in ankylosing spondylitis patients and healthy donors. The full study cohort was made up of roughly 25 ankylosing spondylitis patients and roughly 100 healthy donors. Peripheral blood was sampled, and synovial fluid was also collected from ankylosing spondylitis patients.

These reads were obtained on an Illumina HiSeq 2500. Quantitative 5'-RACE with molecular barcodes was the method used to prepare the TCR beta libraries. As for the original processing: Disease-linked TCR variants were identified with a new computational method built on a probabilistic model of VDJ rearrangement. In-frame beta chains were kept once TCRdb had trimmed the public reads at Q25 with fastp and called clones with MiXCR. Rows with a matching CDR3 protein are joined into one entry that keeps the most common DNA and genes. The V and J calls follow TCRdb's processing rather than the paper's. The sample includes roughly 100,000 distinct CDR3 sequences, with around 24% observed a single time. The top ten hold over 9% of the sample. This clonotype turned up a few times. Its antigen has not been determined. Base qualities are not provided; no much larger clone lies one nucleotide away. Results and caveats for the whole study, not just this receptor: Some TCR beta motif variants had previously been reported in synovial fluid and blood of reactive arthritis patients, which suggested common disease-initiation mechanisms. A CD8+ phenotype was shown by the disease-linked clones, which were found at relatively low frequencies in peripheral blood. Significant enrichment of the disease-linked clones was reported in matched synovial fluid samples from ankylosing spondylitis patients. A TCR beta motif of fewer than 10 highly homologous amino acid variants appeared characteristic of blood from ankylosing spondylitis patients.

For each ankylosing spondylitis patient, the synovial fluid sample was matched to a blood sample from that same patient. Source material: synovial fluid, either unsorted or a sorted T cell fraction (not recorded which). The TCR sequence derives from a male donor with ankylosing spondylitis.

CDR3 reads: CASSLAGTGQGEQFF. The DNA sequence is given as TGTGCCAGCAGCTTAGCCGGGACAGGCCAAGGTGAGCAGTTCTTC. Rearrangement joined TRBV7-9 to TRBJ2-1, and 8 junctional nucleotides match TRBD1. The germline V and J ends show losses of 0 bases and 9 bases respectively, and no gene match explains 7 bases of the junction. The CDR3 covers 15 residues, taking in both the cysteine and the phenylalanine. CDR3 DNA only is kept here, 45 bases in frame from base 1. CDR1 and CDR2 (SEHNR, FQNEAQ) derive from the germline V gene (reference sequence).